One and the same sample provided the 3 T cell receptor beta chains below, sequenced in a study of T cell responses to AZD1222 COVID-19 vaccine. Method: immunoSEQ multiplex PCR; TCRdb's copy keeps in-frame clones and lacks some. The sample has about 80,000 clones; 75% to 95% are singletons. This material consisted of peripheral blood, taken 28 days after the second AZD1222 dose. These receptors were taken from an adult who received the AZD1222 COVID-19 vaccine.

The chain combines TRBV7-6 with TRBJ2-3, with D hard to call. Trimming shortened V by 1 base and J by 2 bases, and 10 bases separated the two germline ends. This CDR3 is 15 amino acids long. CDR1 and CDR2 (germline): SGHVS, FNYEAQ. The CDR3 coding sequence is TGTGCCAGCAGCTTAGATGGGGTACTCACAGATACGCAGTATTTT. Protein sequence: CASSLDGVLTDTQYF.

The rearrangement links TRBV9 to TRBJ2-2; weak D call: TRBD1 (6 bases). Germline V CDR1 and CDR2: SGDLS, YYNGEE. The CDR3 sequence is 15 residues long. Trimming shortened V by 4 bases and J by 2 bases, and 12 bases separated the two germline ends. CDR3 protein: CASSPRTVNTGELFF. The CDR3 nucleotides are TGTGCCAGCAGCCCCCGGACAGTTAACACCGGGGAGCTGTTTTTT. The full variable domain, its missing parts supplied by reference TRBV9 and TRBJ2-2, is DSGVTQTPKHLITATGQRVTLRCSPRSGDLSVYWYQQSLDQGLQFLIQYYNGEERAKGNILERFSAQQFPDLHSELNLSSLELGDSALYFCASSPRTVNTGELFFGEGSRLTVL.

The V gene is TRBV11-3, the J gene TRBJ1-6; 12 bases fit TRBD1. CDR1 is SGHNT, CDR2 YENEEA, per germline. The CDR3 runs to 16 residues. J gave up 6 bases and V 5 bases, and 5 bases lay outside the gene matches. The DNA for the CDR3 is TGTGCCAGCAGCCCGGGACAGGGGGCGGGTAATTCACCCCTCCACTTT. Amino acid sequence: CASSPGQGAGNSPLHF.